This T cell receptor (beta chain) was recorded in a study of cytomegalovirus exposure and HLA in healthy donors. Broader study findings: HLA-A and HLA-B allele assignments for most subjects were reportedly predicted accurately using TCR beta sequences. The authors listed around 150 TCR beta chains as cytomegalovirus-associated.

Comments on this clone: What it recognizes is unknown.

Primers for the PCR totalled 60 Vbeta and 13 Jbeta. The table came from immunoSEQ multiplex PCR; TCRdb's copy has only in-frame clones and leaves some out. The profile shows approximately 120,000 clones, approximately 85% of them singletons. The V end lost 5 bases, the J end lost 4 bases, and 19 bases lay between the germline ends. This CDR3 spans 15 amino acids. Germline CDR1 and CDR2: SQVTM and ANQGSEA. The gene calls are TRBV29-1 and TRBJ2-3; tentatively, D is TRBD1 (5 bases). Sequences were obtained from PBMCs. The sequence came from a woman under 40 in good health and CMV-seropositive. The CDR3: CSVPPQVWGSDTQYF. CDR3 nucleotide sequence: TGCAGCGTTCCCCCACAGGTTTGGGGATCAGATACGCAGTATTTT.